The 14 T cell receptor beta chains below come from one sample, sequenced in a study of T cell repertoires in cytomegalovirus infection. TCRdb re-called the reads through MiXCR, storing one row per CDR3 protein. The sample holds some 450,000 distinct CDR3 sequences; approximately 33% are singletons and the top ten take around 13%. The sequenced sample consisted of PBMCs. These receptors were obtained from a human donor in good health (CMV status not recorded). Some clones in this sample may be carry-over from other donors' samples.

This clonotype has a count of ten or more. J is TRBJ2-7 and V is TRBV4-1, with D uncertain. Trimming shortened V by 0 bases and J by 3 bases, and 12 bases separated the two germline ends. Germline loops: CDR1 MGHRA, CDR2 YSYEKL. The CDR3 length is 15 residues. In DNA form, the CDR3 reads TGCGCCAGCAGCCAAGATCGGAGCAGGCTCTACGAGCAGTACTTC. The encoded protein is CASSQDRSRLYEQYF.

V usage is TRBV4-1 and J usage is TRBJ1-2; D ambiguous. With 0 bases removed from V and 5 bases from J, the gap between germline ends came to 16 bases. The V gene's germline CDR1 is MGHRA and CDR2 YSYEKL. CDR3 length equals 16 residues. This CDR3 reads CASSQDQGRLQYGYTF. The CDR3 DNA follows: TGCGCCAGCAGCCAAGATCAAGGACGCTTGCAATATGGCTACACCTTC.

This clonotype was counted a few times. The J gene is TRBJ1-5, the V gene TRBV6-2 or TRBV6-3; no definite D call. Germline V gives CDR1 MNHEY, CDR2 SVGEGT. V was pared by 0 bases and J by 3 bases, with 12 bases between. The CDR3 consists of 16 residues. The CDR3 DNA sequence: TGTGCCAGCAGTTACTCCCCCGGCAGATACAATCAGCCCCAGCATTTT. This gives the protein CASSYSPGRYNQPQHF.

The rearrangement uses TRBV4-3 and TRBJ2-3; D gene unclear. With 0 bases removed from V and 6 bases from J, the gap between germline ends came to 4 bases. The CDR3 covers 12 residues. Germline CDR1 and CDR2: LGHNA and YSLEER. CDR3 region: CASSQDRDTQYF. The CDR3 DNA reads TGCGCCAGCAGCCAAGATCGCGATACGCAGTATTTT.

The chain carries TRBV6-5 and TRBJ2-2; D perhaps matches TRBD2 (5 bases). Per germline, CDR1 MNHEY and CDR2 SVGAGI. V was pared by 2 bases and J by 0 bases, with 19 bases between. The CDR3 has 19 amino acids. The CDR3 reads CASSYTPARGASNTGELFF. CDR3 nucleotide sequence: TGTGCCAGCAGTTACACGCCGGCCCGGGGAGCATCGAACACCGGGGAGCTGTTTTTT.

The genes are TRBV7-9 and TRBJ2-1; a weak D match, TRBD2 (6 bases). The CDR3 covers 15 residues. CDR1 is SEHNR and CDR2 is FQNEAQ in the germline V gene (reference sequence). The V gene lost 6 bases and the J gene lost 7 bases, with 19 bases spanning the gap. The CDR3 spells CASRASAVVENEQFF. CDR3 sequence (DNA): TGTGCCAGCAGGGCTAGCGCCGTTGTGGAGAATGAGCAGTTCTTC.

There are many counts of this clonotype. For the CDR3, the DNA is TGTGCCAGCAGCTTAGAACCAGCGGGGGCCGTAATCCCCTACGAGCAGTACTTC. Protein: CASSLEPAGAVIPYEQYF. The genes are TRBV7-9 and TRBJ2-7; 8 bases match TRBD2. Germline loops: CDR1 SEHNR, CDR2 FQNEAQ (reference sequence). This CDR3 has 18 residues. Trimming cost V 1 base and J 2 bases; bases outside gene matches: 13.

In its sample, this clonotype was seen a few times. This chain uses TRBV7-9 with TRBJ2-7, with a weak D call TRBD2 (6 bases). The CDR3 length is 13 residues. Germline CDR1 SEHNR, CDR2 FQNEAQ (reference sequence). V was trimmed by 3 bases and J by 7 bases, leaving 13 bases between them. CDR3: CASSFNVGGEQYF. Written as DNA, the CDR3 is TGTGCCAGCAGCTTTAATGTCGGGGGAGAGCAGTACTTC.

On this clonotype itself: One junction end disagrees with the germline gene, perhaps due to a read error. The genes are TRBV7-2 and TRBJ1-1; 7 bases are a match to TRBD1. The CDR3 length is 15 residues. In germline, CDR1 is SGHTA, CDR2 FQGNSA. The CDR3 spells CAISEGQPMNTEDFF. The DNA of the CDR3 is TGTGCCATCAGCGAGGGACAGCCCATGAACACTGAAGATTTCTTT.

The rearrangement uses TRBV12-3 or TRBV12-4 and TRBJ1-1, with TRBD1 matching 7 bases. The V segment lost 7 bases and the J segment 0 bases; nucleotides outside the gene matches: 11. The CDR3 covers 16 residues. The CDR3 sequence: CASTPTGGGMNTEAFF. Here the CDR3 DNA reads TGTGCCAGCACTCCAACAGGAGGGGGCATGAACACTGAAGCTTTCTTT.

This clonotype has a count of ten or more. The chain carries TRBV7-2 and TRBJ2-7; 13 bases align to TRBD2. This CDR3 has 16 residues. Germline V gene sequence: CDR1 SGHTA, CDR2 FQGNSA. Unmatched junction bases numbered 6, after V lost 5 bases and J lost 2 bases. The CDR3 here is CASSAWTSGGTYEQYF. As DNA, the CDR3 is TGTGCCAGCAGCGCCTGGACTAGCGGGGGCACCTACGAGCAGTACTTC.

The chain carries TRBV5-1 and TRBJ2-7; no firm D call. Germline loops: CDR1 SGHRS, CDR2 YFSETQ. This CDR3 spans 14 amino acids. V lost 0 bases and J 2 bases, leaving 9 bases between the germline ends. Here the CDR3 reads CASSLDGVPYEQYF. The CDR3 DNA reads as TGCGCCAGCAGCTTGGATGGGGTCCCCTACGAGCAGTACTTC.

On this clonotype: This is likely a read error, given that the CDR3 carries no conserved phenylalanine or tryptophan at its end. The chain combines TRBV24-1 with TRBJ2-1; the match to TRBD1 covers 12 bases. Trimming at V came to 3 bases and at J to 3 bases, leaving 2 bases not matched to a gene. The CDR3 contains 16 residues. CDR1 and CDR2 from the germline V gene are KGHDR and SFDVKD. The CDR3 nucleotides read TGTGCCACCAGTGATGGGACAGGGGGCCTCTACAATGAGCAGTTCTTA. Amino acid sequence: CATSDGTGGLYNEQFL.

The chain is built from TRBV5-1 and TRBJ2-7; 9 bases agree with TRBD2. The CDR3 runs 15 residues. J lost 3 bases, V lost 0 bases, and 4 bases had no gene match. Germline values: CDR1 SGHRS, CDR2 YFSETQ. CDR3 sequence (DNA): TGCGCCAGCAGCTTGGAAGCGGGGGGATACTACGAGCAGTACTTC. Translated: CASSLEAGGYYEQYF.